The 27 T cell receptor beta chains reported below all come from one sample, sequenced in a study of CD8 T cells in Susac syndrome. Random hexamers were used to reverse transcribe the RNA input (0.5 to 1 ug). TCRdb ran MiXCR on the immunoSEQ multiplex PCR reads and lists one entry per CDR3 protein. The sample lists 150,000 to 200,000 distinct CDR3 sequences, about 95% occurring once. Material for sequencing was CD8+ T cells from PBMCs. The receptors come from a human donor with multiple sclerosis.

The genes are TRBV2 and TRBJ2-4, with a tentative D call TRBD1 (6 bases). The V end lost 5 bases, the J end lost 5 bases, and 19 bases lay between the germline ends. The CDR3 loop spans 16 amino acids. Germline-derived CDR1 and CDR2 are SNHLY and FYNNEI. CDR3 residues: CASSHTRTDYENIQYF. CDR3 sequence (DNA): TGTGCCAGCAGTCATACCCGGACAGACTATGAAAACATTCAGTACTTC.

The chain has TRBV18 and TRBJ2-5; 11 bases align to TRBD1. V gave up 1 base and J gave up 5 bases; unmatched junction bases: 9. The CDR3 contains 17 residues. CDR1 KGHSH and CDR2 LQKENI come from the germline V gene. The CDR3 spells CASSPRVWDRGKETQYF. Here the CDR3 DNA reads TGTGCCAGCTCACCACGGGTCTGGGACAGGGGGAAGGAGACCCAGTACTTC.

This clonotype was found once. This chain connects TRBV5-1 to TRBJ2-3, with a tentative D call TRBD1 (5 bases). V was shortened by 5 bases and J by 2 bases, with 6 bases between the two germline ends. The CDR3 is 12 amino acids. Germline lookup yields CDR1 SGHRS and CDR2 YFSETQ. CDR3 region: CASRDNTDTQYF. CDR3 in DNA: TGCGCCAGCAGGGACAACACAGATACGCAGTATTTT.

In this sample, this clonotype turned up once. J is TRBJ2-1 and V is TRBV4-1, with 8 nucleotides matching TRBD1. Germline V CDR1 and CDR2: MGHRA, YSYEKL. Unmatched junction bases numbered 10, after V lost 4 bases and J lost 8 bases. The CDR3 has 15 residues. DNA for the CDR3: TGCGCCAGCAGCCTGAGGACAGGGCCTTACCATGAGCAGTTCTTC. Encoded protein: CASSLRTGPYHEQFF.

The V gene is TRBV15, the J gene TRBJ2-7, with no clear D. The germline CDR1 and CDR2 sequences are LNHNV and YYDKDF (reference sequence). The length of the CDR3 is 13 residues. Trimming removed 8 bases from V and 3 bases from J, with 14 bases in between. The CDR3 nucleotides read TGTGCCACCTCTCCGTGGGTTGGCTACGAGCAGTACTTC. Encoded protein: CATSPWVGYEQYF.

The J gene is TRBJ2-1, the V gene TRBV12-3 or TRBV12-4; 14 bases match TRBD2. V shed 3 bases, J shed 9 bases, and the junction held 7 bases outside the gene matches. This CDR3 region has 16 residues. The CDR3 loop reads CASSFGGLAGAAEQFF. The CDR3, as DNA: TGTGCCAGCAGTTTCGGGGGACTAGCGGGGGCGGCTGAGCAGTTCTTC.

The chain joins TRBV7-9 to TRBJ1-5; no definite D call. Germline lookup yields CDR1 SEHNR and CDR2 FQNEAQ (reference sequence). Trimming stripped 3 bases from V and 7 bases from J, with 13 bases between. CDR3 length equals 14 residues. CDR3 protein: CASSLAGLEQPQHF. In nucleotides, the CDR3 is TGTGCCAGCAGCTTGGCTGGGCTGGAACAGCCCCAGCATTTT.

The chain recombines TRBV20-1 with TRBJ1-2, with D uncertain. V lost 1 base and J 4 bases, leaving 10 bases between the germline ends. The CDR3 spans 13 residues. CDR1 is DFQATT, CDR2 SNEGSKA, per germline (reference sequence). The CDR3 sequence is CSARVETVYGYTF. CDR3 bases: TGCAGTGCTAGAGTGGAGACGGTCTATGGCTACACCTTC.

This clonotype was seen just once. This sequence joins TRBV12-3 or TRBV12-4 and TRBJ2-3; D possibly corresponds to TRBD1 (5 bases). V was trimmed by 3 bases and J by 5 bases, leaving 12 bases between them. The CDR3 runs 14 residues. CDR3 in DNA: TGTGCCAGCAGTTTGGCGGACACTGTAGATACGCAGTATTTT. This encodes CASSLADTVDTQYF.

The chain combines TRBV5-6 with TRBJ2-7; TRBD1 is a possible D gene (5 bases). The CDR3 has 13 residues. Per germline, CDR1 SGHDT and CDR2 YYEEEE. Trimming removed 6 bases from V and 2 bases from J, with 12 bases in between. In DNA, the CDR3 is TGTGCCAGCACCCTGGGGCAGGCCTACGAGCAGTACTTC. This translates into CASTLGQAYEQYF.

The rearrangement uses TRBV14 and TRBJ2-7; D remains ambiguous. Trimming left V 1 base short and J 5 bases short, with 6 bases between. Per germline, CDR1 SGHDN and CDR2 FVKESK. The CDR3 length is 12 residues. The CDR3 region is CASSQVDHEQYF. The CDR3 DNA follows: TGTGCCAGCAGCCAAGTCGATCACGAGCAGTACTTC.

The chain uses TRBV18 and TRBJ2-7, with TRBD2 identical over 13 bases. V gave up 4 bases and J gave up 4 bases; unmatched junction bases: 19. This CDR3 region has 20 residues. Germline CDR1 KGHSH, CDR2 LQKENI. The CDR3 here is CASSRRDSRWGTSGMYEQYF. In DNA form, the CDR3 reads TGTGCCAGCTCACGCCGGGACTCCAGATGGGGGACTAGCGGGATGTACGAGCAGTACTTC.

This clonotype occurred once. The J gene is TRBJ2-3, the V gene TRBV3-1; the D is unclear. V was pared by 4 bases and J by 0 bases, with 11 bases between. The CDR3 has 15 residues. Per the germline V gene, CDR1 is LGHDT and CDR2 is YNNKEL (reference sequence). In DNA, the CDR3 is TGTGCCAGCAGCCCCTTAGTGAGGAGCACAGATACGCAGTATTTT. It encodes CASSPLVRSTDTQYF.

The sample holds a few counts of this clonotype. The rearrangement uses TRBV20-1 and TRBJ2-7; D is possibly TRBD1 (5 bases). The CDR3 spans 13 residues. Trimming shortened V by 0 bases and J by 0 bases, and 6 bases separated the two germline ends. Germline V gene lookup returns CDR1 DFQATT and CDR2 SNEGSKA (reference sequence). CDR3 protein: CSARDRASYEQYF. In DNA form, the CDR3 reads TGCAGTGCTAGAGACAGGGCCTCCTACGAGCAGTACTTC.

This chain joins TRBV27 and TRBJ2-5; TRBD2 aligns across 10 bases. V trimming: 2 bases; J trimming: 4 bases; junction bases outside the gene matches: 4. The length of the CDR3 is 15 residues. The germline V gene encodes CDR1 MNHEY and CDR2 SMNVEV (reference sequence). CDR3 region: CASSLLAGVAETQYF. CDR3 bases: TGTGCCAGCAGTTTACTAGCGGGAGTAGCAGAGACCCAGTACTTC.

The chain couples TRBV18 to TRBJ2-6; no reliable D call. In germline, CDR1 is KGHSH, CDR2 LQKENI. The CDR3 spans 20 residues. V gave up 3 bases and J gave up 0 bases, with 21 bases separating them. DNA of the CDR3: TGTGCCAGCTCACCGTTTCCCCTCCTAGAGGTAGACTCTGGGGCCAACGTCCTGACTTTC. Translated: CASSPFPLLEVDSGANVLTF.

This chain uses TRBV19 with TRBJ1-2; possibly TRBD1 for D (6 bases). Trimming shortened V by 3 bases and J by 4 bases, and 12 bases separated the two germline ends. Germline CDR1 and CDR2: LNHDA and SQIVND (reference sequence). This CDR3 has 14 residues. CDR3 sequence: CASSMYGDTYGYTF. The CDR3 bases are TGTGCCAGTAGTATGTATGGGGACACCTATGGCTACACCTTC.

The CDR3 DNA sequence: TGTGCCAGCAGCTTAGGGTGGGGGGACCGAGTCTATGGCTACACCTTC. Encoded protein: CASSLGWGDRVYGYTF. This chain links TRBV7-9 with TRBJ1-2; the D gene is possibly TRBD1 (5 bases). Germline V gives CDR1 SEHNR, CDR2 FQNEAQ (reference sequence). Trimming took off 1 base at V and 4 bases at J, with 16 bases between the two ends. The CDR3 is made up of 16 amino acids.

The chain links TRBV9 to TRBJ2-3; 10 bases are shared with TRBD2. V was pared by 4 bases and J by 4 bases, with 9 bases of the junction left unmatched. The CDR3 is 16 amino acids. CDR1 SGDLS and CDR2 YYNGEE come from the germline V gene. The CDR3, as DNA: TGTGCCAGCAGCCTCCGAGCGGGGGGGCCGTCAGATACGCAGTATTTT. As protein: CASSLRAGGPSDTQYF.

This clonotype was seen only once. The chain employs TRBV28 and TRBJ2-5; 7 nucleotides agree with TRBD1. This CDR3 is built from 11 residues. V lost 8 bases and J lost 5; bases outside the gene matches: 2. The V gene's germline CDR1 is MDHEN and CDR2 SYDVKM. CDR3 DNA sequence: TGTGCCAGCGGGACAGAGGAGACCCAGTACTTC. Its translation: CASGTEETQYF.

The genes are TRBV20-1 and TRBJ1-6; D call uncertain. Germline values: CDR1 DFQATT, CDR2 SNEGSKA (reference sequence). V was pared by 6 bases and J by 7 bases, with 19 bases between. This CDR3 is 15 amino acids long. CDR3 residues: CSAPSYGTKNSPLHF. CDR3 DNA: TGCAGTGCCCCATCCTACGGCACCAAAAATTCACCCCTCCACTTT.

The chain employs TRBV5-6 and TRBJ1-5; no clear D. CDR3 length: 14 amino acids. V dropped 0 bases and J dropped 1 base, with 5 bases sitting between them. The germline gives CDR1 SGHDT, CDR2 YYEEEE. CDR3 nucleotide sequence: TGTGCCAGCAGCTTGGCAGGAAGCAATCAGCCCCAGCATTTT. It codes for CASSLAGSNQPQHF.

The chain carries TRBV5-6 and TRBJ2-6; possibly TRBD1 for D (6 bases). Germline V gene lookup returns CDR1 SGHDT and CDR2 YYEEEE. The CDR3 spans 15 residues. Between the trimmed V and J ends, which lost 1 base and 1 base, there was a span of 6 bases. CDR3 sequence (DNA): TGTGCCAGCAGCTTGACAGGGTCTGGGGCCAACGTCCTGACTTTC. Translation: CASSLTGSGANVLTF.

The chain is built from TRBV29-1 and TRBJ2-1; 14 nucleotides align to TRBD2. This CDR3 contains 16 residues. Trimming at V came to 6 bases and at J to 4 bases, leaving 8 bases not matched to a gene. The germline V gene encodes CDR1 SQVTM and CDR2 ANQGSEA. CDR3 sequence: CSVDAGTSGSYNEQFF. The CDR3 bases are TGCAGCGTAGACGCCGGGACTAGCGGGAGTTACAATGAGCAGTTCTTC.

The chain combines TRBV10-3 with TRBJ2-1; maybe TRBD1 (6 bases). Germline V gives CDR1 ENHRY, CDR2 SYGVKD. V shed 3 bases and J shed 4 bases, with 13 bases lying between them. The CDR3 consists of 15 residues. The CDR3 here is CAISDRTVLYNEQFF. In nucleotides, the CDR3 is TGTGCCATCAGTGACAGGACAGTGCTATACAATGAGCAGTTCTTC.

The J gene is TRBJ1-5, the V gene TRBV12-5, with D hard to call. V was trimmed by 2 bases and J by 7 bases, leaving 6 bases between them. This CDR3 contains 12 residues. Germline V lookup: CDR1 LGHNT, CDR2 FRNRAP. The chain's CDR3 is CASGLSFQPQHF. The DNA of the CDR3 is TGTGCTAGTGGTTTGTCGTTCCAGCCCCAGCATTTT.

The V gene is TRBV2, the J gene TRBJ1-4; D uncertain. Germline V lookup: CDR1 SNHLY, CDR2 FYNNEI. V gave up 10 bases and J gave up 7 bases, with 13 bases separating them. This CDR3 comprises 12 residues. This CDR3 is CATKPFGEKLFF. DNA of the CDR3: TGTGCCACCAAACCATTCGGTGAAAAACTGTTTTTT. Together with reference TRBV2 and TRBJ1-4, the CDR3 gives the full variable domain: EPEVTQTPSHQVTQMGQEVILRCVPISNHLYFYWYRQILGQKVEFLVSFYNNEISEKSEIFDDQFSVERPDGSNFTLKIRSTKLEDSAMYFCATKPFGEKLFFGSGTQLSVL.